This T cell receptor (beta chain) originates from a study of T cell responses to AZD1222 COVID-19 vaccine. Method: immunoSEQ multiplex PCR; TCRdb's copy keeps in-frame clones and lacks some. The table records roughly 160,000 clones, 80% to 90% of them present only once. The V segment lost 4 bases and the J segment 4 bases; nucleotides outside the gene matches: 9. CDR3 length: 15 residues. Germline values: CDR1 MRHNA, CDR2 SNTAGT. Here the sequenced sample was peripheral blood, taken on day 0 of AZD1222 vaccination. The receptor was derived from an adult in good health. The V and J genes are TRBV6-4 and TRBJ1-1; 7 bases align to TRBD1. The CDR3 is CASSAETGIGTEAFF. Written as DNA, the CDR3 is TGTGCCAGCAGTGCCGAGACAGGGATCGGCACTGAAGCTTTCTTT.